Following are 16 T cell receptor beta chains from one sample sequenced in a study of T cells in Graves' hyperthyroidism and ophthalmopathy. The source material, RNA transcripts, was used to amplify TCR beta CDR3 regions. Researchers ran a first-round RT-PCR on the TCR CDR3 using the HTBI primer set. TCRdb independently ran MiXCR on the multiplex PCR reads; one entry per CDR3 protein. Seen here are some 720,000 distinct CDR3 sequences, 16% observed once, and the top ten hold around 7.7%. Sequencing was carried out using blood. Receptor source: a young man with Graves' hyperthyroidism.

The CDR3 loop reads CASSPQLGELFF. The CDR3 DNA reads TGTGCCAGCAGTCCCCAACTCGGGGAGCTGTTTTTT. This chain links TRBV28 with TRBJ2-2; no clear D gene. The CDR3 runs to 12 residues. Germline V gene data show CDR1 as MDHEN and CDR2 as SYDVKM. Trimming took 5 bases from V and 7 from J, leaving 8 bases between them.

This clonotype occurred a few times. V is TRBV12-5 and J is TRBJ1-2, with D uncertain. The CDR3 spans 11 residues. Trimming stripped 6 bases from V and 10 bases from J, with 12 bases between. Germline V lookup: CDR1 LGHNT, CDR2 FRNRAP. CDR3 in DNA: TGTGCTAGTGGCCTGGACGGGTTCTACACCTTC. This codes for CASGLDGFYTF.

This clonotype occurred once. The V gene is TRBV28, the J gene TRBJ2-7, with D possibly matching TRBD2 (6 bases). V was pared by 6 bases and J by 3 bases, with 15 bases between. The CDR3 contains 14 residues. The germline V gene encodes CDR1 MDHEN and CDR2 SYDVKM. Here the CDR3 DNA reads TGTGCCAGCAGCGTGCTGGGACTCGGCTACGAGCAGTACTTC. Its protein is CASSVLGLGYEQYF.

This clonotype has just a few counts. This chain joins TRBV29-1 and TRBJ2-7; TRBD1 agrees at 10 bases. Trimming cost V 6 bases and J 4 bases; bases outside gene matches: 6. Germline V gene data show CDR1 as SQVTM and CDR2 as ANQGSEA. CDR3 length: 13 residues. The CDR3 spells CSVWTGGPYEQYF. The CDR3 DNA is TGCAGCGTATGGACAGGGGGGCCGTACGAGCAGTACTTC.

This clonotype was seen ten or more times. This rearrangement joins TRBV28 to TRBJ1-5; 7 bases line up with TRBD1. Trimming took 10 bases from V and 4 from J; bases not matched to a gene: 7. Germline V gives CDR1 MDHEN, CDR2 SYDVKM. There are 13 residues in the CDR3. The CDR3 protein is CATSDRDNQPQHF. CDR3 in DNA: TGTGCCACATCCGACAGGGATAATCAGCCCCAGCATTTT.

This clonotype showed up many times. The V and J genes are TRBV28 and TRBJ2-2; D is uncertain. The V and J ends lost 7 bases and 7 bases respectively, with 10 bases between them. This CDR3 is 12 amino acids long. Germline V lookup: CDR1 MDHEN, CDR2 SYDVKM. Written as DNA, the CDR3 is TGTGCCAGCAATTCGGGTGACGGGGAGCTGTTTTTT. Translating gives CASNSGDGELFF.

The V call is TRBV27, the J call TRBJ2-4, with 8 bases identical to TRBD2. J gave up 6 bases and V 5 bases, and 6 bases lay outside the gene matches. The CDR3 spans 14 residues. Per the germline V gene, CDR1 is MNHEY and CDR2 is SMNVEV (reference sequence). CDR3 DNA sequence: TGTGCCAGCAGTCGAGCGGGAGCGGCAAACATTCAGTACTTC. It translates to CASSRAGAANIQYF.

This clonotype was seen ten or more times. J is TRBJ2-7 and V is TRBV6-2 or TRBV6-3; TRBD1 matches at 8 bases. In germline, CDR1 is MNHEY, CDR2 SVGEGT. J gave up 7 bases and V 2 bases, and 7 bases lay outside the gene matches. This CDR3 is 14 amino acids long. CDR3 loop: CASSYGTGSREQYF. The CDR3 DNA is TGTGCCAGCAGTTACGGGACAGGTTCGAGGGAGCAGTACTTC.

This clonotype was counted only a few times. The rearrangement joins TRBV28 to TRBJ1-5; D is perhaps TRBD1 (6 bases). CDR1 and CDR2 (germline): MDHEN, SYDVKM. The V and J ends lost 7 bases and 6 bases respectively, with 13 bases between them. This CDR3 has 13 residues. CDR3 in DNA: TGTGCCAGCAATATACTACAGGGTCAGCCCCAGCATTTT. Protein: CASNILQGQPQHF.

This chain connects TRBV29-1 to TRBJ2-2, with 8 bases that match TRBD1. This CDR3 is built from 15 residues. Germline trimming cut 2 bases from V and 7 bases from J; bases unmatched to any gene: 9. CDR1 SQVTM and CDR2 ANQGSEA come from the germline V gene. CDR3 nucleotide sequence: TGCAGCGTTGAAAACTCGGACAGGGCGGGCGGGGAGCTGTTTTTT. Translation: CSVENSDRAGGELFF.

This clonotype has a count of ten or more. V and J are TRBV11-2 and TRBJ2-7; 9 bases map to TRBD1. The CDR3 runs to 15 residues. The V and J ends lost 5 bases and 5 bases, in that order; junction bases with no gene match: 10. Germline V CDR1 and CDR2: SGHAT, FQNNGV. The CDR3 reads CASSPRTGEWDEQYF. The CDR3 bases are TGTGCCAGCAGCCCCCGGACAGGGGAATGGGACGAGCAGTACTTC.

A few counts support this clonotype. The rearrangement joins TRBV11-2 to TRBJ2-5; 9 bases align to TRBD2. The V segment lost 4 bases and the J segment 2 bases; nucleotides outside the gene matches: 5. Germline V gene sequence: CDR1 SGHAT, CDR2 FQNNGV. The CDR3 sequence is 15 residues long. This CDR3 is CASSSRTSDQETQYF. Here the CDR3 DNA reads TGTGCCAGCAGCTCCCGGACTAGCGATCAAGAGACCCAGTACTTC.

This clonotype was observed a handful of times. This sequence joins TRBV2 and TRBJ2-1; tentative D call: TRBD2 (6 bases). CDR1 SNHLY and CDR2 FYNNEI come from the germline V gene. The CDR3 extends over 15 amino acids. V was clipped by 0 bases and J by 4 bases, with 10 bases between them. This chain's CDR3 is CASSEAPGLYNEQFF. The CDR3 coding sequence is TGTGCCAGCAGTGAAGCGCCGGGACTTTACAATGAGCAGTTCTTC.

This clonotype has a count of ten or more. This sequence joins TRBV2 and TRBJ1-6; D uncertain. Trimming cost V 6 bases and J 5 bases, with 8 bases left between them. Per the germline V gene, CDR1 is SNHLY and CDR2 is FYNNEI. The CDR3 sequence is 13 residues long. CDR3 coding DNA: TGTGCCAGCAGAGACACCAATAATTCACCCCTCCACTTT. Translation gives CASRDTNNSPLHF.

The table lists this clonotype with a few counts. The CDR3 is CASKGRQDSYEQYF. CDR3 bases: TGCGCCAGCAAGGGGCGGCAGGATTCCTACGAGCAGTACTTC. The chain links TRBV5-1 to TRBJ2-7, with a tentative D call TRBD1 (5 bases). Germline CDR1 is SGHRS and CDR2 is YFSETQ. This CDR3 has 14 amino acids. Trimming removed 6 bases at V and 1 base at J, with 14 bases between.

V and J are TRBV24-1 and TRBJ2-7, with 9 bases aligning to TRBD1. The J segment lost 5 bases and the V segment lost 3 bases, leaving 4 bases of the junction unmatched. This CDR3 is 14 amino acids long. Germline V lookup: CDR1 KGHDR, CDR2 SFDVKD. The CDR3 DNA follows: TGTGCCACCAGTGATCCGGGGACAGGGAACGAGCAGTACTTC. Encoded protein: CATSDPGTGNEQYF.